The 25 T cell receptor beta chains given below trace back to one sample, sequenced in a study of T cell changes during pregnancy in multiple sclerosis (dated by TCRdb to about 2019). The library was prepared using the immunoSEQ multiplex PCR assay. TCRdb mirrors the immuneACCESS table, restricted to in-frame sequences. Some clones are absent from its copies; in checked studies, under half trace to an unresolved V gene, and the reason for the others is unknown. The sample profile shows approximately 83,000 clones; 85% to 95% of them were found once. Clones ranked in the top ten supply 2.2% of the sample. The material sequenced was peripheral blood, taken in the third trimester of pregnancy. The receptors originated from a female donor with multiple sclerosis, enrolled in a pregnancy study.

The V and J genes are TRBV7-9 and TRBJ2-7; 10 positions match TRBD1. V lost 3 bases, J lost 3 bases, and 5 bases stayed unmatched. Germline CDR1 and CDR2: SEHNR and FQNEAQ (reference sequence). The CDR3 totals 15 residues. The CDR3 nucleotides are TGTGCCAGCAGCTTGGGGACAGGGGCCTACTACGAGCAGTACTTC. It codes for CASSLGTGAYYEQYF.

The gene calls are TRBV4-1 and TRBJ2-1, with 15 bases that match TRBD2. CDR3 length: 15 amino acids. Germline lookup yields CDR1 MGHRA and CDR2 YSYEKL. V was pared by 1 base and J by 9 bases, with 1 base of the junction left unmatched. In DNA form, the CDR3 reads TGCGCCAGCAGCCAAGGGACTAGCGGGGGGGGTGAGCAGTTCTTC. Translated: CASSQGTSGGGEQFF.

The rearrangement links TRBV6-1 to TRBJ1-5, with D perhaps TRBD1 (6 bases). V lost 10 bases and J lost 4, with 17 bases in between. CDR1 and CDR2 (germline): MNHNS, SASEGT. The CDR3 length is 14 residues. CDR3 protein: CAIAGQQGNQPQHF. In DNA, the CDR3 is TGTGCCATTGCTGGACAACAGGGAAATCAGCCCCAGCATTTT.

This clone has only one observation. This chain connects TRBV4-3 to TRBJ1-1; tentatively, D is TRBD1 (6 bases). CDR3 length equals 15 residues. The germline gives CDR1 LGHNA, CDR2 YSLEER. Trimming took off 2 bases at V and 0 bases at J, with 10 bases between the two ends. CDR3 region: CASSQFRGLNTEAFF. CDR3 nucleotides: TGCGCCAGCAGCCAATTTAGGGGGTTGAACACTGAAGCTTTCTTT.

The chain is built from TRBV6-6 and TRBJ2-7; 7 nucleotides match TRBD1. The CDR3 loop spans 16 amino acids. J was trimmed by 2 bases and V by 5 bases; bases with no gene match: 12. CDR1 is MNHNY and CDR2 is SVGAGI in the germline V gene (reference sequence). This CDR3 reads CASSPPWGTATYEQYF. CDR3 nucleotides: TGTGCCAGCAGTCCCCCGTGGGGGACAGCCACCTACGAGCAGTACTTC.

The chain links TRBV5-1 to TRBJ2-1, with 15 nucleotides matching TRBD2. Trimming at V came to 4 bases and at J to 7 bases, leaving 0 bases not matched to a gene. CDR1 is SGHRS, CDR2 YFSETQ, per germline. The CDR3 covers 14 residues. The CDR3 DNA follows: TGCGCCAGCAGCGGGACTAGCGGGAGGAATGAGCAGTTCTTC. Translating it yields CASSGTSGRNEQFF.

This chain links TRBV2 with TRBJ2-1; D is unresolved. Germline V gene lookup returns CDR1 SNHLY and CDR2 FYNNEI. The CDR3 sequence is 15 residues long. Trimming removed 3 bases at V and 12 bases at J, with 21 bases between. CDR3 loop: CASSDTSPFSSVQFF. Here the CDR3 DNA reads TGTGCCAGCAGTGATACCTCCCCATTCTCCAGTGTGCAGTTCTTC.

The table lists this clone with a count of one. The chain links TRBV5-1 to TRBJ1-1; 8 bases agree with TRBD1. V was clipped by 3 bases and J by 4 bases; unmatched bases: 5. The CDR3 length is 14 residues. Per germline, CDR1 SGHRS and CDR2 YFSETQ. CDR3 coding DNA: TGCGCCAGCAGCTCGACAGGGGTGGGCACTGAAGCTTTCTTT. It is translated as CASSSTGVGTEAFF. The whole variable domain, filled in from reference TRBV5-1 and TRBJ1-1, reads KAGVTQTPRYLIKTRGQQVTLSCSPISGHRSVSWYQQTPGQGLQFLFEYFSETQRNKGNFPGRFSGRQFSNSRSEMNVSTLELGDSALYLCASSSTGVGTEAFFGQGTRLTVV.

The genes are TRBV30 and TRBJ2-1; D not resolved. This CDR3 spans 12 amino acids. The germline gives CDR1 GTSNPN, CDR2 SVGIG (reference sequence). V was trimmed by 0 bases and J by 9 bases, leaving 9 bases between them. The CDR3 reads CAWSVLGGEQFF. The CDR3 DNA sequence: TGTGCCTGGAGTGTACTCGGTGGTGAGCAGTTCTTC. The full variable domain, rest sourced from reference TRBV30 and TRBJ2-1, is SQTIHQWPATLVQPVGSPLSLECTVEGTSNPNLYWYRQAAGRGLQLLFYSVGIGQISSEVPQNLSASRPQDRQFILSSKKLLLSDSGFYLCAWSVLGGEQFFGPGTRLTVL.

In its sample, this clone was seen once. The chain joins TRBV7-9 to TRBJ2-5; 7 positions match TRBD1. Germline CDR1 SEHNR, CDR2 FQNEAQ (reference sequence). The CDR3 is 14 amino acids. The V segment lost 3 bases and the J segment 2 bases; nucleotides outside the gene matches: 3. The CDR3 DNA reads TGTGCCAGCAGCTTTCGGGGACAGCAAGAGACCCAGTACTTC. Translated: CASSFRGQQETQYF.

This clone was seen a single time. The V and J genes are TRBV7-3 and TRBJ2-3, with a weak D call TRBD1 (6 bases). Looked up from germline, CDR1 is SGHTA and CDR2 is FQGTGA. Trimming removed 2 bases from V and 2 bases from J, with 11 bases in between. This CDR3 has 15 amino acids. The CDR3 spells CASSLLGALTDTQYF. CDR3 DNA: TGTGCCAGCAGCTTACTGGGGGCGCTCACAGATACGCAGTATTTT.

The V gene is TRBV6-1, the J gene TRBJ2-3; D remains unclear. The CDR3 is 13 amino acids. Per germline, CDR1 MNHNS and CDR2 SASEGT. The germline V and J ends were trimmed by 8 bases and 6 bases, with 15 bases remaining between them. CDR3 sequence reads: CASDKSAEDTQYF. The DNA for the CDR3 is TGTGCCAGCGATAAGTCGGCGGAGGATACGCAGTATTTT.

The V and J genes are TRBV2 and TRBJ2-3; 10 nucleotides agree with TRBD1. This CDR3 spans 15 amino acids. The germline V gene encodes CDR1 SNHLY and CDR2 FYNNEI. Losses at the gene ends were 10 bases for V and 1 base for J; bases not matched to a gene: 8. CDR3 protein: CANQYGTGGTDTQYF. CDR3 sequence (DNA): TGTGCCAACCAGTACGGGACAGGGGGCACAGATACGCAGTATTTT.

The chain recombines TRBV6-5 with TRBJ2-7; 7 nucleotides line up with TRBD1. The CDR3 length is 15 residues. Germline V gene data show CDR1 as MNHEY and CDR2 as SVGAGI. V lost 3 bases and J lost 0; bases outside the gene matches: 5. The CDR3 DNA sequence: TGTGCCAGCAGTTATTTTGGGGACAGCTCCTACGAGCAGTACTTC. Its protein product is CASSYFGDSSYEQYF.

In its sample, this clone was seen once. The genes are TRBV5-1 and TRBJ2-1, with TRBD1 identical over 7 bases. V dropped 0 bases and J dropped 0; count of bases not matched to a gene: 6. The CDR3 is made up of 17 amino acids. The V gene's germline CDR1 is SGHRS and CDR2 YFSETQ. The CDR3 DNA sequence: TGCGCCAGCAGCTTGGTGGCGACAGGGAGCTCCTACAATGAGCAGTTCTTC. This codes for CASSLVATGSSYNEQFF.

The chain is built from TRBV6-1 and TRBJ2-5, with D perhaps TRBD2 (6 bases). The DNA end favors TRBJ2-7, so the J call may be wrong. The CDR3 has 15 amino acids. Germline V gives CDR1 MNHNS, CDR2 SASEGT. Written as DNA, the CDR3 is TGTGCCAGCAAATCCGGGACTGACGGATTCTACGAGCAGTACTTC. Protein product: CASKSGTDGFYEQYF.

The CDR3 loop reads CASSQDPTSGVLNTQYF. CDR3 nucleotide sequence: TGTGCCAGCAGCCAAGATCCCACTAGCGGGGTTCTGAATACGCAGTATTTT. The J gene is TRBJ2-3, the V gene TRBV4-2, with 10 positions matching TRBD2. The CDR3 spans 17 residues. V shed 0 bases and J 7 bases; nucleotides not matched to a gene: 10. Germline CDR1 and CDR2: LGHNA and YNFKEQ.

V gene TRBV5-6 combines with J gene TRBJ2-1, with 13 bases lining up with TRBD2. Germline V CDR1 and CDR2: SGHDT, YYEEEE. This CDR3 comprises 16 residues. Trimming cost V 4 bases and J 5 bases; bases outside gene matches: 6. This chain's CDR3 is CASSQPGLAGNNEQFF. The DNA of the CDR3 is TGTGCCAGCAGCCAACCGGGACTAGCGGGAAACAATGAGCAGTTCTTC.

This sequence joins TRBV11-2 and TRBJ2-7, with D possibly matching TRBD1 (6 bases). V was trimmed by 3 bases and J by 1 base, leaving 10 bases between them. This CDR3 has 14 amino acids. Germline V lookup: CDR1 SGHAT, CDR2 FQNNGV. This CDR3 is CASSLGRGSYEQYF. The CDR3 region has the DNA TGTGCCAGCAGCTTGGGCAGGGGATCCTACGAGCAGTACTTC.

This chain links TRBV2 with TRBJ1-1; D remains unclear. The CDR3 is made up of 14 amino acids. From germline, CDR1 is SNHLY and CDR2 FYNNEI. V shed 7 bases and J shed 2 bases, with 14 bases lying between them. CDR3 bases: TGTGCCAGCATTCAGGAAAACGTTAACACTGAAGCTTTCTTT. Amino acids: CASIQENVNTEAFF.

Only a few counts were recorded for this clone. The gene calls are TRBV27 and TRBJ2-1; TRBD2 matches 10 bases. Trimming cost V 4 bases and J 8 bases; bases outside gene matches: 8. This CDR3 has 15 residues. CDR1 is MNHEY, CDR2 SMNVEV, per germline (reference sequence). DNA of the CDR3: TGTGCCAGCAGTTCACTAGCGGGATTAGCTTATGAGCAGTTCTTC. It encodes CASSSLAGLAYEQFF.

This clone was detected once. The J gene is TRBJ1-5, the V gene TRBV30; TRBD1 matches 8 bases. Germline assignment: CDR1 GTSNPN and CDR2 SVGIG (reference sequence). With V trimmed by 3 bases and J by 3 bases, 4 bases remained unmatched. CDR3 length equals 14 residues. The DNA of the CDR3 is TGTGCCTGGAGGCCTCAGGGGGCCAATCAGCCCCAGCATTTT. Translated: CAWRPQGANQPQHF.

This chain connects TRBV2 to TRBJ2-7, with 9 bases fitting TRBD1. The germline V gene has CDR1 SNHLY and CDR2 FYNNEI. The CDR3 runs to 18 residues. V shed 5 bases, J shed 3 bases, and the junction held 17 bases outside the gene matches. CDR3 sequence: CASSLDRGKPTMFYEQYF. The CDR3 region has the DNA TGTGCCAGCAGTCTGGACAGGGGAAAGCCCACGATGTTCTACGAGCAGTACTTC.

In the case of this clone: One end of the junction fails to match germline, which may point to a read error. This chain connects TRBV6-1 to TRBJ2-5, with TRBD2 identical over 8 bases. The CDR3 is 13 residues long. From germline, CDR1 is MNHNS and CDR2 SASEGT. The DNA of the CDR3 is TGTGCCAGCATTTTACTCCCGGGACTAGATGTCGACTTC. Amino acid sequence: CASILLPGLDVDF.

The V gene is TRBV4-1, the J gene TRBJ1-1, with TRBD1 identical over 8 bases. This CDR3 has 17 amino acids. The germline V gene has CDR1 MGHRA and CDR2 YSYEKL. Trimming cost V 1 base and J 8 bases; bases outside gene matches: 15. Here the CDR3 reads CASSQAGGGSRSKEAFF. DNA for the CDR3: TGCGCCAGCAGCCAAGCAGGGGGCGGGTCCCGTTCTAAGGAAGCTTTCTTT.